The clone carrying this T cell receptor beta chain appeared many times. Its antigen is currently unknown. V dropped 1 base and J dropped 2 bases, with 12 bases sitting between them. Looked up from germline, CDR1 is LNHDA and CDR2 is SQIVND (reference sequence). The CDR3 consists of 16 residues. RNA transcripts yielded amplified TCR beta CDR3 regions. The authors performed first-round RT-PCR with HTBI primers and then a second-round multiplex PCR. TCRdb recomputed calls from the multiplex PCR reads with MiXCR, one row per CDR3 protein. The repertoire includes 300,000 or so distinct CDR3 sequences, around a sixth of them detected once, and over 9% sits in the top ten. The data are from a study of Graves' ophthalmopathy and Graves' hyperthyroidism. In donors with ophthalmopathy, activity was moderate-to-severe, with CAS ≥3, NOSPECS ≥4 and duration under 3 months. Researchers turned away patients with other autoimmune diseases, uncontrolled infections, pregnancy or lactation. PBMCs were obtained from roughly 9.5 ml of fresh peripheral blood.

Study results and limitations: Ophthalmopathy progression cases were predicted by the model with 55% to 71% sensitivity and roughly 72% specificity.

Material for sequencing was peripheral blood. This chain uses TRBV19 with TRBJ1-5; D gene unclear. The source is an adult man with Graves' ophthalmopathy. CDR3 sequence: CASSIVFGLGNQPQHF. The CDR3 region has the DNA TGTGCCAGTAGTATAGTATTTGGGTTGGGCAATCAGCCCCAGCATTTT.